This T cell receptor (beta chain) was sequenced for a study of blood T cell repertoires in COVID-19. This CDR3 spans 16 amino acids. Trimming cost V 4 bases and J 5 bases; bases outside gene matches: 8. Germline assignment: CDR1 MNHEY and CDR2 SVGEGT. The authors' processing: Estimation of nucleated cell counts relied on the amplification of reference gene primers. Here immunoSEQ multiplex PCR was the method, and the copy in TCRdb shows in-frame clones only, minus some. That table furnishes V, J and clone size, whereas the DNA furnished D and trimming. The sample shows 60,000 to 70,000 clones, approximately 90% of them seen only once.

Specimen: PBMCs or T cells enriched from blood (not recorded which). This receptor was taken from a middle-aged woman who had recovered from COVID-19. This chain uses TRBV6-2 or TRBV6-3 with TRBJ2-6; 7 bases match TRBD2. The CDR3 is CASSSHDGTRANVLTF. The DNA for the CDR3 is TGTGCCAGCAGTTCTCACGACGGGACTAGGGCCAACGTCCTGACTTTC.